This TCR beta chain was retrieved from a study of blood T cell repertoires in COVID-19. Across the whole study: Sites in the United States, Italy and Spain provided acute and convalescent COVID-19 samples.

Unmatched junction bases numbered 8, after V lost 4 bases and J lost 2 bases. The CDR3 sequence is 15 residues long. Germline values: CDR1 LGHDT, CDR2 YNNKEL (reference sequence). The repertoire was sequenced with immunoSEQ multiplex PCR; TCRdb's copy has only in-frame clones and lacks some. Here the sample spans a few hundred thousand clones, around 85% being singletons. The clonotype comes from a man younger than 45 who had recovered from COVID-19. Material: PBMCs or T cells enriched from blood (not recorded which). The V gene is TRBV3-1 (or the pseudogene TRBV3-2), the J gene TRBJ2-7; 7 positions agree with TRBD1. CDR3 bases: TGTGCCAGCAGCCCCGGACAGGACGTACCCTACGAGCAGTACTTC. Translated, it gives CASSPGQDVPYEQYF.